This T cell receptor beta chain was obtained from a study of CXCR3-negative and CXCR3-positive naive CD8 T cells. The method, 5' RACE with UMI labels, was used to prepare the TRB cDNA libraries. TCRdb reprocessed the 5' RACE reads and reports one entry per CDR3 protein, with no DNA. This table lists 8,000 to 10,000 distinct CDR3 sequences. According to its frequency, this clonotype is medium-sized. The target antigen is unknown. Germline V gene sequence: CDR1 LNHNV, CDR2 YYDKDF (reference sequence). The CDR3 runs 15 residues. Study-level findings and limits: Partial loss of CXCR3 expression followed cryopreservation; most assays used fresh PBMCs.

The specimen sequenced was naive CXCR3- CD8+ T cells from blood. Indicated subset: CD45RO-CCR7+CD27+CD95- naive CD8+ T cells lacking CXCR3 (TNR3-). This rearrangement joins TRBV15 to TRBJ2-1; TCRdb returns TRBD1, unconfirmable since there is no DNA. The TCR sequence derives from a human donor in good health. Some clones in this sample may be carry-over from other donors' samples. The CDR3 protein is CATSSKTSLPGEQFF.